Listed below are T cell receptor beta chains from one sample, sequenced in a study of CD8+ T cells in alopecia areata. TCRdb keeps only in-frame clones here, not all; method: immunoSEQ multiplex PCR. The table lists about 130,000 clones, approximately 49% of them singletons. The sample in question was CD8+ T cells sorted from blood, obtained at week 0. The receptors shown here come from a human donor with alopecia areata. The CDR3 runs from the conserved cysteine through the conserved F or W. Fields, in order: J gene, V gene, D gene, clone size, CDR3 protein, CDR3 DNA. D genes are given only for firm matches. Expanded clones are given a class, and other clones once, few, many or no size at all.

>TRBJ1-2|TRBV27|.|.
CASSLNINYGYTF
TGTGCCAGCAGTTTGAACATAAACTATGGCTACACCTTC
>TRBJ2-2|TRBV4-1|.|.
CASSQVNQGLNAGELFF
TGCGCCAGCAGCCAAGTCAATCAGGGGCTAAACGCCGGGGAGCTGTTTTTT
>TRBJ1-5|TRBV6-6|.|few
CASSSLDGSNQPQHF
TGTGCCAGCAGTTCGCTAGACGGTAGCAATCAGCCCCAGCATTTT
>TRBJ2-1|TRBV10-3|TRBD2|few
CAISRPGTSDEQFF
TGTGCCATCAGTAGACCCGGGACTAGCGATGAGCAGTTCTTC
>TRBJ1-5|TRBV30|.|.
CAWSRRGGVHQPQHF
TGTGCCTGGTCTCGAAGAGGGGGGGTCCACCAGCCCCAGCATTTT
>TRBJ2-5|TRBV5-6|TRBD1|.
CASSWDRGQETQYF
TGTGCCAGCAGCTGGGACAGGGGTCAAGAGACCCAGTACTTC
>TRBJ1-2|TRBV23-1|.|.
CASSHAGQVYGYTF
TGCGCCAGCAGTCATGCAGGGCAGGTCTATGGCTACACCTTC
>TRBJ1-2|TRBV7-9|TRBD1|many
CASSPGQGLVHGYTF
TGTGCCAGCAGCCCAGGACAGGGTTTGGTTCATGGCTACACCTTC
>TRBJ1-1|TRBV27|.|few
CASTDRLNTEAFF
TGTGCCAGCACGGACAGATTGAACACTGAAGCTTTCTTT
>TRBJ1-4|TRBV11-2|.|.
CASSLLGEKLFF
TGTGCCAGCAGCTTACTAGGGGAAAAACTGTTTTTT
>TRBJ2-7|TRBV5-6|TRBD1|.
CASSIGQVYEQYF
TGTGCCAGCAGCATAGGACAGGTTTACGAGCAGTACTTC
>TRBJ1-6|TRBV4-3|.|few
CASSQVSRGGAPLHF
TGCGCCAGCAGCCAAGTGTCGAGGGGTGGGGCACCCCTCCACTTT
>TRBJ2-7|TRBV7-9|TRBD1|.
CASSQDRYEQYF
TGTGCCAGCAGTCAGGACAGGTACGAGCAGTACTTC
>TRBJ2-7|TRBV18|TRBD2|.
CASSPQNSGGYEQYF
TGTGCCAGCTCACCTCAAAACAGCGGGGGATACGAGCAGTACTTC
>TRBJ1-3|TRBV6-1|TRBD1|few
CATMTGDLNTIYF
TGTGCCACCATGACAGGGGATCTGAACACCATATATTTT
>TRBJ2-5|TRBV14|.|.
CASSQTWGEGETQYF
TGTGCCAGCAGCCAAACGTGGGGCGAAGGGGAGACCCAGTACTTC
>TRBJ2-7|TRBV5-6|.|.
CASSLGRDYEQYF
TGTGCCAGCAGCTTGGGACGGGACTACGAGCAGTACTTC
>TRBJ2-6|TRBV2|TRBD2|few
CASSVLAGEPLSGANVLTF
TGTGCCAGCAGTGTACTAGCGGGGGAGCCTCTCTCTGGGGCCAACGTCCTGACTTTC
>TRBJ1-5|TRBV4-3|.|.
CASSQANEGNQPQHF
TGCGCCAGCAGCCAAGCAAACGAGGGGAATCAGCCCCAGCATTTT
>TRBJ1-2|TRBV29-1|.|few
CSVGGMDYGYTF
TGCAGCGTTGGGGGTATGGACTATGGCTACACCTTC
>TRBJ1-1|TRBV7-8|.|.
CASSLYGMNTEAFF
TGTGCCAGCAGCTTATACGGGATGAACACTGAAGCTTTCTTT
>TRBJ1-1|TRBV29-1|.|.
CSNRVRVNTEAFF
TGCAGCAATAGGGTCAGAGTGAACACTGAAGCTTTCTTT
>TRBJ2-7|TRBV7-9|.|.
CASSLADRYEQYF
TGTGCCAGCAGCTTAGCTGATCGCTACGAGCAGTACTTC
>TRBJ2-7|TRBV7-9|TRBD1|.
CASSWDSNYEQYF
TGTGCCAGCAGCTGGGACAGTAACTACGAGCAGTACTTC
>TRBJ1-5|TRBV27|.|.
CASSSIKGPRNQPQHF
TGTGCCAGCAGTTCCATCAAGGGACCGCGCAATCAGCCCCAGCATTTT
>TRBJ2-2|TRBV19|.|few
CASSIGPVDTGELFF
TGTGCCAGTAGTATAGGGCCAGTTGACACCGGGGAGCTGTTTTTT
>TRBJ1-5|TRBV4-1|.|once
CASSQVQGSNQPQHF
TGCGCCAGCAGCCAAGTTCAGGGGAGCAATCAGCCCCAGCATTTT
>TRBJ1-1|TRBV7-9|.|few
CASSLRGTTTEAFF
TGTGCCAGCAGCTTACGGGGGACAACGACTGAAGCTTTCTTT
>TRBJ2-3|TRBV15|TRBD2|.
CATSRASGGASSDTQYF
TGTGCCACCAGCAGAGCTAGCGGGGGGGCCTCATCAGATACGCAGTATTTT
>TRBJ2-6|TRBV6-1|.|few
CASSARDGYSGANVLTF
TGTGCCAGCAGTGCCCGGGACGGCTACTCTGGGGCCAACGTCCTGACTTTC
>TRBJ1-1|TRBV25-1|.|.
CASSEFFTGSEAFF
TGTGCCAGCAGTGAATTCTTTACAGGGAGTGAAGCTTTCTTT
>TRBJ2-7|TRBV9|.|once
CASSENRDAVVGEQYF
TGTGCCAGCAGCGAGAACCGGGACGCCGTTGTAGGCGAGCAGTACTTC
>TRBJ2-2|TRBV27|TRBD2|.
CASSRGGTGELFF
TGTGCCAGCAGCCGGGGGGGAACCGGGGAGCTGTTTTTT
>TRBJ2-3|TRBV5-4|TRBD1|few
CASSPRGQDTDTQYF
TGTGCCAGCAGCCCTCGTGGACAGGACACAGATACGCAGTATTTT
>TRBJ2-7|TRBV5-1|TRBD1|.
CASRPGQIVGQYF
TGCGCCAGCAGACCGGGACAGATAGTCGGGCAGTACTTC
>TRBJ2-5|TRBV19|.|few
CASSIGVETQYF
TGTGCCAGTAGCATCGGGGTGGAGACCCAGTACTTC
>TRBJ1-6|TRBV25-1|TRBD1|.
CASSEDRGYNSPLHF
TGTGCCAGCAGTGAAGACAGGGGTTATAATTCACCCCTCCACTTT
>TRBJ2-7|TRBV6-5|TRBD2|few
CASSYSTSGGAEQYF
TGTGCCAGCAGTTACTCGACTAGCGGGGGGGCCGAGCAGTACTTC
>TRBJ2-5|TRBV23-1|.|.
CASSQPAYQETQYF
TGCGCCAGCAGTCAACCGGCCTACCAAGAGACCCAGTACTTC
>TRBJ2-7|TRBV4-2|TRBD2|.
CASSPHLGLAGEQYF
TGTGCCAGCAGCCCCCACCTAGGACTAGCCGGCGAGCAGTACTTC